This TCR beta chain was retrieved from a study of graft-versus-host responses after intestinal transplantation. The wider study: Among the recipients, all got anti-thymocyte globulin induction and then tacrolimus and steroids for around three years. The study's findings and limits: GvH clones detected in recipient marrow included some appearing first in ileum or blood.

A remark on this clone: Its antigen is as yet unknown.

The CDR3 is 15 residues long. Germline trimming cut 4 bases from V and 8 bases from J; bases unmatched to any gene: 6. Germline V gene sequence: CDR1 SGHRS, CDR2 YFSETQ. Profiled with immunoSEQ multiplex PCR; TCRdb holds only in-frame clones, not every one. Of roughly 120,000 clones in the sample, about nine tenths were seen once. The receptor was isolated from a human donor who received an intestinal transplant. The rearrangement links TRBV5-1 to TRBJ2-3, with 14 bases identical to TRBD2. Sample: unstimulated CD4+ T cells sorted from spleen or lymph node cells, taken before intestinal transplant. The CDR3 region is CASSTGLAGASTQYF. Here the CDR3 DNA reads TGCGCCAGCAGCACGGGACTAGCGGGGGCTTCTACGCAGTATTTT.